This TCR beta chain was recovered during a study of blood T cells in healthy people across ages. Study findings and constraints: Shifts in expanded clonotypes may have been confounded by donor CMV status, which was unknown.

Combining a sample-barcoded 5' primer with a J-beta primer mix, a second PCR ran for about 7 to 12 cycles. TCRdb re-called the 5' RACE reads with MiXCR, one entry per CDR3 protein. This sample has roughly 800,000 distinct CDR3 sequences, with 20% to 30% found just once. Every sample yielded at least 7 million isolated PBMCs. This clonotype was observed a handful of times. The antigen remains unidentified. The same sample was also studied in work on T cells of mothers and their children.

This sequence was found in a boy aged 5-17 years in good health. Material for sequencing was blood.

The CDR3 region has the DNA TGCAGTGCCTACCCGGAGAAAGAGACCCAGTACTTC. It specifies CSAYPEKETQYF. V and J are TRBV20-1 and TRBJ2-5; the D is unclear. V was pared by 6 bases and J by 3 bases, with 11 bases between. The CDR3 is 12 amino acids. The germline gives CDR1 DFQATT, CDR2 SNEGSKA (reference sequence).